The T cell receptor (beta chain) described here comes from a study of blood T cell repertoires in COVID-19. Looking at the study overall: The study drew acute and convalescent COVID-19 samples from the United States, Italy and Spain. T cells, B-cell-depleted T cells, or PBMCs provided the cDNA or gDNA that served as material.

In the authors' methods: Estimation of nucleated cell counts was performed using reference gene primer amplification. TCRdb's table, derived via immunoSEQ multiplex PCR, lists solely in-frame clones and lacks some. D and trimming were read from the DNA, whereas the V and J calls and clone size are those reported in that table. This table has under 300,000 clones, 85% to 90% appearing once. CDR1 SNHLY and CDR2 FYNNEI come from the germline V gene. Deletions cut 7 bases from V and 0 bases from J, with 15 bases between. There are 15 residues in the CDR3. This clone was detected only once. The sequenced sample was peripheral blood. The chain combines TRBV2 with TRBJ1-1; maybe TRBD1 (5 bases). The clonotype comes from a woman in her thirties or forties with acute or convalescent COVID-19. CDR3 region: CASTLPDSMNTEAFF. Here the CDR3 DNA reads TGTGCCAGCACCCTACCTGACAGCATGAACACTGAAGCTTTCTTT.